These T cell receptor beta chains were read from a single sample in a study of blood T cell repertoires in COVID-19. Method: immunoSEQ multiplex PCR; TCRdb's copy keeps in-frame clones and lacks some. The data show some 150,000 clones, about nine tenths seen once. Input material: peripheral blood. Source of these receptors: a man aged 50 to 59 with active or convalescent COVID-19. The CDR3 runs from the conserved cysteine through the conserved F or W. The order of the fields is V gene, J gene, D gene, clone size, CDR3 DNA, CDR3 protein. The D gene is left open where the match is weak. Only some rows state a clone size, as once, few, many or a class for expanded clones.

V gene: TRBV10-2; J gene: TRBJ1-6; D gene: NA; clone size: NA; CDR3 DNA: TGCGCCAGCAGTGAGTCGAGGACAGCTATGAATTCACCCCTCCACTTT; CDR3 protein: CASSESRTAMNSPLHF
V gene: TRBV5-1; J gene: TRBJ1-1; D gene: NA; clone size: NA; CDR3 DNA: TGCGCCAGCAGCTTGGGGACAGTAAGGTGGCAGGACTTT; CDR3 protein: CASSLGTVRWQDF
V gene: TRBV19; J gene: TRBJ2-7; D gene: TRBD1; clone size: NA; CDR3 DNA: TGTGCCAGTAGTATAGAGCCGGGACAGGGCTACGAGCAGTACTTC; CDR3 protein: CASSIEPGQGYEQYF
V gene: TRBV10-1; J gene: TRBJ2-5; D gene: TRBD1; clone size: NA; CDR3 DNA: TGCGCCAGCAGTGAGTTCCTGCCGGGACAGGGGGCGCGGGAGACCCAGTACTTC; CDR3 protein: CASSEFLPGQGARETQYF
V gene: TRBV7-8; J gene: TRBJ2-6; D gene: TRBD1; clone size: NA; CDR3 DNA: TGTGCCAGCAGCTCTGGACAGGGGAAGACTGGGGCCAACGTCCTGACTTTC; CDR3 protein: CASSSGQGKTGANVLTF
V gene: TRBV6-2/TRBV6-3; J gene: TRBJ2-3; D gene: NA; clone size: NA; CDR3 DNA: TGTGCCAGCAGTTGGGCTAGCGCTGCAGATACGCAGTATTTT; CDR3 protein: CASSWASAADTQYF
V gene: TRBV5-4; J gene: TRBJ2-1; D gene: TRBD2; clone size: NA; CDR3 DNA: TGTGCCAGCAGCTTTGGGTCCAGCGGGAGGTCTATCTACAATGAGCAGTTCTTC; CDR3 protein: CASSFGSSGRSIYNEQFF
V gene: TRBV5-5; J gene: TRBJ1-5; D gene: NA; clone size: once; CDR3 DNA: TGTGCCAGCAGCCAGGACAGCCCTAGCAATCAGCCCCAGCATTTT; CDR3 protein: CASSQDSPSNQPQHF
V gene: TRBV6-2/TRBV6-3; J gene: TRBJ2-4; D gene: TRBD1; clone size: NA; CDR3 DNA: TGTGCCAGCAGTGCACGACAGGGGGCTATTCAAACCAAAAACATTCAGTACTTC; CDR3 protein: CASSARQGAIQTKNIQYF
V gene: TRBV5-1; J gene: TRBJ1-1; D gene: NA; clone size: NA; CDR3 DNA: TGCGCCAGCAGCTTGGTAGCGGGGAACACTGAAGCTTTCTTT; CDR3 protein: CASSLVAGNTEAFF
V gene: TRBV28; J gene: TRBJ2-7; D gene: NA; clone size: NA; CDR3 DNA: TGTGCCAGCAGTCGACTGTGGGAGCAGTACTTC; CDR3 protein: CASSRLWEQYF
V gene: TRBV27; J gene: TRBJ2-1; D gene: NA; clone size: NA; CDR3 DNA: TGTGCCAGCAACCCAAGGTCTAGCGCATACAATGAGCAGTTCTTC; CDR3 protein: CASNPRSSAYNEQFF
V gene: TRBV28; J gene: TRBJ1-2; D gene: TRBD1; clone size: NA; CDR3 DNA: TGTGCCAGCAGAGTTCTTGGACAGGGAAGTGGCTACACCTTC; CDR3 protein: CASRVLGQGSGYTF
V gene: TRBV18; J gene: TRBJ1-2; D gene: TRBD1; clone size: NA; CDR3 DNA: TGTGCCAGCTCTCCCGGGACAGACTATGGCTACACCTTC; CDR3 protein: CASSPGTDYGYTF
V gene: TRBV6-5; J gene: TRBJ2-7; D gene: TRBD2; clone size: NA; CDR3 DNA: TGTGCCAGCAGTTACTCGACCCTAGCGGGGTCCTACGAGCAGTACTTC; CDR3 protein: CASSYSTLAGSYEQYF
V gene: TRBV19; J gene: TRBJ2-5; D gene: TRBD2; clone size: NA; CDR3 DNA: TGTGCCAGTAGTATAAGGCTAGCGGTGGAGACCCAGTACTTC; CDR3 protein: CASSIRLAVETQYF
V gene: TRBV6-2/TRBV6-3; J gene: TRBJ1-5; D gene: TRBD1; clone size: NA; CDR3 DNA: TGTGCCAGCAGTTACCCGAGGGACAGGGTTCAGCCCCAGCATTTT; CDR3 protein: CASSYPRDRVQPQHF
V gene: TRBV5-1; J gene: TRBJ1-5; D gene: NA; clone size: NA; CDR3 DNA: TGCGCCAGCAGCTTGACAGGGAATCAGCCCCAGCATTTT; CDR3 protein: CASSLTGNQPQHF
V gene: TRBV5-1; J gene: TRBJ1-4; D gene: TRBD1; clone size: NA; CDR3 DNA: TGCGCCAGCAGCCGCACGGCACAGGGGGTACCAACTAATGAAAAACTGTTTTTT; CDR3 protein: CASSRTAQGVPTNEKLFF
V gene: TRBV2; J gene: TRBJ2-5; D gene: TRBD1; clone size: NA; CDR3 DNA: TGTGCCAGCCAACCGACCCACAGGGGAAAGACCCAGTACTTC; CDR3 protein: CASQPTHRGKTQYF
V gene: TRBV6-2/TRBV6-3; J gene: TRBJ2-4; D gene: TRBD2; clone size: NA; CDR3 DNA: TGTGCCAGCAGTTATACAGGGATCAGCGGGAGCGCCAAAAACATTCAGTACTTC; CDR3 protein: CASSYTGISGSAKNIQYF
V gene: TRBV9; J gene: TRBJ2-6; D gene: NA; clone size: NA; CDR3 DNA: TGTGCCAGCAGCGCCTTGGACGGACACTCTGGGGCCAACGTCCTGACTTTC; CDR3 protein: CASSALDGHSGANVLTF
V gene: TRBV5-1; J gene: TRBJ2-3; D gene: TRBD2; clone size: NA; CDR3 DNA: TGCGCCAGCTTCAGCGTAGCGGGCAGAGATACGCCGTATTTT; CDR3 protein: CASFSVAGRDTPYF
V gene: TRBV19; J gene: TRBJ2-7; D gene: NA; clone size: NA; CDR3 DNA: TGTGCCAGTAGCCTGGGGGCAGGCACCTACGAGCAGTACTTC; CDR3 protein: CASSLGAGTYEQYF
V gene: TRBV7-2; J gene: TRBJ1-2; D gene: TRBD1; clone size: NA; CDR3 DNA: TGTGCCAGCAGCGCCTACGACAGGGGCGGCTACACCTTC; CDR3 protein: CASSAYDRGGYTF
V gene: TRBV5-6; J gene: TRBJ2-3; D gene: NA; clone size: once; CDR3 DNA: TGTGCCAGCAGGTATGAGGGATCGACAGATACGCAGTATTTT; CDR3 protein: CASRYEGSTDTQYF
V gene: TRBV7-2; J gene: TRBJ2-5; D gene: TRBD1; clone size: NA; CDR3 DNA: TGTGCCAGCAGCCTGATTGGGACAGGGGAAAAAGAGACCCAGTACTTC; CDR3 protein: CASSLIGTGEKETQYF
V gene: TRBV19; J gene: TRBJ1-5; D gene: NA; clone size: NA; CDR3 DNA: TGTGCCAGTAGTATTGGGGGAGGTGCGTTCAATCAGCCCCAGCATTTT; CDR3 protein: CASSIGGGAFNQPQHF
V gene: TRBV5-4; J gene: TRBJ2-6; D gene: TRBD1; clone size: NA; CDR3 DNA: TGTGCCAGCAGCGCCCGGGACAGGGGGCAGTCCGGGGCCAACGTCCTGACTTTC; CDR3 protein: CASSARDRGQSGANVLTF
V gene: TRBV24-1; J gene: TRBJ2-4; D gene: TRBD1; clone size: few; CDR3 DNA: TGTGCCACCAGTGGGGCAGGGGGCCGGAACATTCAGTACTTC; CDR3 protein: CATSGAGGRNIQYF
V gene: TRBV7-2; J gene: TRBJ2-1; D gene: NA; clone size: NA; CDR3 DNA: TGTGCCAGCAGCCCCCGGGTCCGGTTGGATGAGCAGTTCTTC; CDR3 protein: CASSPRVRLDEQFF
V gene: TRBV9; J gene: TRBJ2-1; D gene: NA; clone size: NA; CDR3 DNA: TGTGCCAGCAGCCCGTTCCACGCGGGATCCTACAATGAGCAGTTCTTC; CDR3 protein: CASSPFHAGSYNEQFF
V gene: TRBV12-3/TRBV12-4; J gene: TRBJ1-4; D gene: TRBD1; clone size: NA; CDR3 DNA: TGTGCCAGCAGTTTCATACAGGGGGAGAAACTGTTTTTT; CDR3 protein: CASSFIQGEKLFF
V gene: TRBV25-1; J gene: TRBJ2-5; D gene: TRBD1; clone size: many; CDR3 DNA: TGTGCCAGCAGTGAATACAGGGGGCGGTGGGAGACCCAGTACTTC; CDR3 protein: CASSEYRGRWETQYF
V gene: TRBV9; J gene: TRBJ2-1; D gene: TRBD1; clone size: NA; CDR3 DNA: TGTGCCAGCAGCGTAGTCACAGGGGGTACAACCAGCTCCTACAATGAGCAGTTCTTC; CDR3 protein: CASSVVTGGTTSSYNEQFF
V gene: TRBV11-2; J gene: TRBJ2-2; D gene: NA; clone size: NA; CDR3 DNA: TGTGCCAGCAGCTTCAGGAGCCGGGGTGGTACCGGGGAGCTGTTTTTT; CDR3 protein: CASSFRSRGGTGELFF
V gene: TRBV20-1; J gene: TRBJ2-1; D gene: NA; clone size: NA; CDR3 DNA: TGCAGTGCTAGCCTCGATGAGCAGTTCTTC; CDR3 protein: CSASLDEQFF
V gene: TRBV7-9; J gene: TRBJ2-2; D gene: TRBD1; clone size: NA; CDR3 DNA: TGTGCCAGCAGAAGGACAGGCGGCACCGGGGAGCTGTTTTTT; CDR3 protein: CASRRTGGTGELFF
V gene: TRBV4-3; J gene: TRBJ2-5; D gene: NA; clone size: NA; CDR3 DNA: TGCGCCAGCAGCCAAGATTTGGCTAGCGTGGAGACCCAGTACTTC; CDR3 protein: CASSQDLASVETQYF
V gene: TRBV16; J gene: TRBJ1-1; D gene: NA; clone size: NA; CDR3 DNA: TGTGCCAGCAGCCAATCGATTCCAGGCGAGAACACTGAAGCTTTCTTT; CDR3 protein: CASSQSIPGENTEAFF
V gene: TRBV6-6; J gene: TRBJ1-2; D gene: TRBD1; clone size: NA; CDR3 DNA: TGTGCCAGCAGTTACCTGGGACAGAACTATGGCTACACCTTC; CDR3 protein: CASSYLGQNYGYTF
V gene: TRBV7-6; J gene: TRBJ2-2; D gene: NA; clone size: few; CDR3 DNA: TGTGCCAGCAGCTTTGGAGTTTCGAACACCGGGGAGCTGTTTTTT; CDR3 protein: CASSFGVSNTGELFF
V gene: TRBV2; J gene: TRBJ2-1; D gene: NA; clone size: NA; CDR3 DNA: TGTGCCAGCATGTCGGACATCTCGCAGTTCTTC; CDR3 protein: CASMSDISQFF
V gene: TRBV7-9; J gene: TRBJ2-7; D gene: TRBD1; clone size: NA; CDR3 DNA: TGTGCCAGCCGGCAGGGGGCTACCTACGAGCAGTACTTC; CDR3 protein: CASRQGATYEQYF
V gene: TRBV5-8; J gene: TRBJ1-6; D gene: TRBD1; clone size: NA; CDR3 DNA: TGTGCCAGCAGCTTGTACAGGGGGAAATCACCCCTCCACTTT; CDR3 protein: CASSLYRGKSPLHF
V gene: TRBV6-2/TRBV6-3; J gene: TRBJ1-5; D gene: TRBD1; clone size: few; CDR3 DNA: TGTGCCAGCAGTTACGGGACAGCCGGGCCGAGGGGTCAGCCCCAGCATTTT; CDR3 protein: CASSYGTAGPRGQPQHF
V gene: TRBV6-5; J gene: TRBJ2-5; D gene: NA; clone size: NA; CDR3 DNA: TGTGCCAGCAGGACCATTGGAGCGCAAGAGACCCAGTACTTC; CDR3 protein: CASRTIGAQETQYF
V gene: TRBV5-3; J gene: TRBJ2-1; D gene: TRBD2; clone size: NA; CDR3 DNA: TGTGCCAGAAGCTTTGTAACTAGCGGGCCTGGGCAGCAGTTCTTC; CDR3 protein: CARSFVTSGPGQQFF
V gene: TRBV6-6; J gene: TRBJ1-3; D gene: NA; clone size: NA; CDR3 DNA: TGTGCCAGCAGTGGCAGGAAGAGCTCTGGAAACACCATATATTTT; CDR3 protein: CASSGRKSSGNTIYF
V gene: TRBV2; J gene: TRBJ1-2; D gene: NA; clone size: NA; CDR3 DNA: TGTGCCAGCGGTGACACGGAGATCTATGGCTACACCTTC; CDR3 protein: CASGDTEIYGYTF
V gene: TRBV6-5; J gene: TRBJ2-7; D gene: TRBD2; clone size: few; CDR3 DNA: TGTGCCAGCAGCCGGACTAGCGGGAGGAAAATTTCGCAGTACTTC; CDR3 protein: CASSRTSGRKISQYF
V gene: TRBV28; J gene: TRBJ2-7; D gene: TRBD1; clone size: NA; CDR3 DNA: TGTGCCAGCAGTGAAAACCCGGGACAGGGGAACTACGAGCAGTACTTC; CDR3 protein: CASSENPGQGNYEQYF
V gene: TRBV9; J gene: TRBJ1-5; D gene: NA; clone size: NA; CDR3 DNA: TGTGCCAGCAGCGTAGGGGCAGGAGGTAGCAATCAGCCCCAGCATTTT; CDR3 protein: CASSVGAGGSNQPQHF
V gene: TRBV3-1/TRBV3-2; J gene: TRBJ2-1; D gene: TRBD1; clone size: NA; CDR3 DNA: TGTGCCAGCAGACTTATTAGGGACAGCACCAATGAGCAGTTCTTC; CDR3 protein: CASRLIRDSTNEQFF
V gene: TRBV30; J gene: TRBJ2-3; D gene: NA; clone size: NA; CDR3 DNA: TGTGCCTGGAGTGTGGCAGGGACAGATACGCAGTATTTT; CDR3 protein: CAWSVAGTDTQYF